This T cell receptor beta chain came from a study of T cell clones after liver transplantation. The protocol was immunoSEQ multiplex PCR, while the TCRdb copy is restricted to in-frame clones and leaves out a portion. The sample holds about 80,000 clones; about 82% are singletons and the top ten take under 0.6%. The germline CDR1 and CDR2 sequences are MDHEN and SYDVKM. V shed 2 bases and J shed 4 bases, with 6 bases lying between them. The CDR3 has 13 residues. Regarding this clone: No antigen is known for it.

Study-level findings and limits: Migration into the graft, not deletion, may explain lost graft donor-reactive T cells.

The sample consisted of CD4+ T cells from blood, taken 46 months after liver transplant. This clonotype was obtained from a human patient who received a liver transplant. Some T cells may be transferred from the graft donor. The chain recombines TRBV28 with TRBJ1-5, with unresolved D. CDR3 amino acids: CASSLVRNQPQHF. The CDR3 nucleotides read TGTGCCAGCAGTTTAGTTAGGAATCAGCCCCAGCATTTT.